This T cell receptor beta chain derives from a study of technical replicates of blood from four donors. Details on this clone: The same CDR3 also results from other DNA sequences found in this sample.

The data were produced by immunoSEQ multiplex PCR, yet TCRdb's version contains in-frame clones alone and is incomplete. Of 84,000 or so clones in the sample, 95% to 98% were seen once. After removal of 4 bases from V and 2 bases from J, the junction contained 2 bases not matched to a gene. This CDR3 spans 14 amino acids. Germline V gene sequence: CDR1 MGHRA, CDR2 YSYEKL. The sequencing sample was made of T cells isolated from PBMCs. This clonotype originated in a human donor in good health. The rearrangement joins TRBV4-1 to TRBJ1-2; 9 bases match TRBD1. The CDR3 DNA reads TGCGCCAGCAGCCTCGGGACAGGGAACTATGGCTACACCTTC. Translated: CASSLGTGNYGYTF.